This TCR beta chain derives from a study of blood T cell repertoires in COVID-19. About the study: Material from acute and convalescent COVID-19 was sourced from the United States, Italy and Spain. The analysed material was cDNA or gDNA that came from T cells, B-cell-depleted T cells, or PBMCs.

In the authors' methods: By means of reference gene primer amplification, nucleated cell counts were estimated. Data came from immunoSEQ multiplex PCR; TCRdb stores just in-frame clones and leaves some out. The DNA gave D and trimming, while V, J and clone size come from that table. Among under 120,000 clones listed, around 84% were seen once. The material sequenced was peripheral blood. This clonotype originated in a human donor in a cohort sampled during active COVID-19.

CDR3 nucleotides: TGCGCCAGCAGCCACCTACAGGGTGTCGGAACCTACGAGCAGTACTTC. The encoded protein is CASSHLQGVGTYEQYF. This chain links TRBV4-1 with TRBJ2-7, with D tentatively TRBD1 (6 bases). Trimming took off 3 bases at V and 2 bases at J, with 17 bases between the two ends. This CDR3 is 16 amino acids long. Germline loops: CDR1 MGHRA, CDR2 YSYEKL.